This paragraph covers one T cell receptor beta chain sequence. Its cognate antigen is unknown. The DNA ends 3 residues before the CDR3 does, and the rest of the CDR3 is filled in from the germline J gene. Repertoires were generated with immunoSEQ multiplex PCR, while TCRdb's copy carries only in-frame clones and drops some. Its table records approximately 30,000 clones. The sample comes from a study of Tregs in tolerant kidney transplant recipients. The study, taken as a whole, reports: Findings come from small patient numbers and require larger validation. Expanding Tregs on activated donor B cells appeared to best identify donor-specific TCRbeta clones. Donor-specific Treg expansion exceeded global Treg expansion in tolerant patients, suggesting antigen drive.

Related graft donors supplied nonmyeloablative bone marrow transplants, and mixed chimerism was transient. Thawed PBMCs were FACS-sorted into unstimulated CD4+CD25+CD127- regulatory T cells, CD4+CD25- non-regulatory cells, CD4 and CD8 cells. The CDR3 runs 14 residues. Germline assignment: CDR1 DFQATT and CDR2 SNEGSKA (reference sequence). The V end was cut by 1 base, the J end by 7 bases, with 11 bases between. The sequencing here drew on CD4+ T cells from blood (PBMCs), taken 24 months after the transplant. The sequence derives from a human patient who received a combined kidney and bone marrow transplant. The T cells may partly be graft donor cells. This rearrangement joins TRBV20-1 to TRBJ1-6; D not resolved. The part of the CDR3 DNA that was read is TGCAGTGCTAGAGGGGCCCGAAACAATTCACCC. Amino acids: CSARGARNNSP. The whole CDR3 protein reads CSARGARNNSPLHF.